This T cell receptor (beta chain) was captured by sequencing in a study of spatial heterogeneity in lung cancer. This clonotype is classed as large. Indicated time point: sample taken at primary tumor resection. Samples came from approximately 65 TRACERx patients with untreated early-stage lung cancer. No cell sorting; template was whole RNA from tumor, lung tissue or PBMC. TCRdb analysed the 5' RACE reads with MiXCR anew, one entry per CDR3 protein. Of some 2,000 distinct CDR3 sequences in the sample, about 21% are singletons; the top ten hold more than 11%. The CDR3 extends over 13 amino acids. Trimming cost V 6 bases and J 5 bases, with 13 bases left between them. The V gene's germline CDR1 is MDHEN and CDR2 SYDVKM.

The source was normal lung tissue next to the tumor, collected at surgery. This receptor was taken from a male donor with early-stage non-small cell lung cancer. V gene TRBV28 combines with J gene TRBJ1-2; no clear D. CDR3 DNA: TGTGCCAGCAGACCATGGGAGGAATATGGCTACACCTTC. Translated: CASRPWEEYGYTF.